This T cell receptor beta chain originates from a study of blood T cell repertoires in COVID-19. Study-wide background: PBMCs, B-cell-depleted T cells, or T cells provided the cDNA or gDNA that made up the material.

This CDR3 spans 13 amino acids. V lost 5 bases and J lost 11, with 18 bases in between. CDR1 is MDHEN and CDR2 is SYDVKM in the germline V gene. Authors' methods: Estimation of nucleated cell counts relied on the amplification of reference gene primers. Clones were read by immunoSEQ multiplex PCR, and TCRdb kept only the in-frame ones, dropping some. Clonal size and the V and J genes are those of that table, whereas D and trimming came from the DNA. The table records 200,000 to 250,000 clones, approximately 83% of them present only once. Participant age was roughly 18 to 90 years, and participants resided in fewer than 25 US areas. Cohort 3 donors were reported recovered after two negative PCRs, clearance, or symptom resolution.

The specimen sequenced was PBMCs or T cells enriched from blood (not recorded which). This TCR derives from a woman aged 55-69 years who had recovered from COVID-19. This rearrangement joins TRBV28 to TRBJ1-1; no definite D call. The CDR3 is CASSPPKQSWAFF. CDR3 bases: TGTGCCAGCAGTCCACCAAAACAGAGTTGGGCTTTCTTT.